These 22 T cell receptor beta chains share one sample of origin, sequenced in a study of blood T cell repertoires in COVID-19 (dated by TCRdb to 2018 to 2020). Libraries were made using the immunoSEQ multiplex PCR assay. TCRdb took over this immuneACCESS table, retaining in-frame rearrangements with V and J assigned. Such tables are incomplete; in checked studies, under half of the missing clones stem from an unresolved V gene, and the remainder is unexplained. This sample gives a few hundred thousand clones in total; approximately 91% of them show up just once. The ten biggest clones cover 8% to 10% of the sample. Input material: PBMCs or T cells enriched from blood (not recorded which). These receptors all come from a woman between 40 and 50 years old who had recovered from COVID-19.

This chain connects TRBV24-1 to TRBJ2-7, with a possible D match to TRBD2 (5 bases). This CDR3 spans 13 amino acids. The germline V and J ends were trimmed by 8 bases and 5 bases, with 15 bases remaining between them. CDR1 KGHDR and CDR2 SFDVKD come from the germline V gene. The CDR3 nucleotides are TGTGCCACCAAGTGTGCCCCGAGGGACGAGCAGTACTTC. This sequence encodes CATKCAPRDEQYF.

This chain connects TRBV30 to TRBJ2-3; 8 bases align to TRBD2. Germline lookup yields CDR1 GTSNPN and CDR2 SVGIG (reference sequence). The V gene end was trimmed by 2 bases and the J gene end by 4 bases; junction bases not matched to a gene: 14. The CDR3 length is 17 residues. The CDR3 loop is CAWSLPWGAGEADTQYF. The DNA of the CDR3 is TGTGCCTGGAGTCTCCCTTGGGGAGCGGGAGAGGCAGATACGCAGTATTTT. Drawing the rest from reference TRBV30 and TRBJ2-3, the complete variable domain is SQTIHQWPATLVQPVGSPLSLECTVEGTSNPNLYWYRQAAGRGLQLLFYSVGIGQISSEVPQNLSASRPQDRQFILSSKKLLLSDSGFYLCAWSLPWGAGEADTQYFGPGTRLTVL.

J is TRBJ1-6 and V is TRBV6-5, with D possibly being TRBD1 (5 bases). Deletions cut 4 bases from V and 7 bases from J, with 8 bases between. The CDR3 is 13 residues long. Germline CDR1 is MNHEY and CDR2 is SVGAGI. The CDR3 DNA sequence: TGTGCCAGCAGTTCGGAGGGGAATTCACCCCTCCACTTT. Translating it yields CASSSEGNSPLHF.

The chain links TRBV15 to TRBJ2-2; D unclear. The CDR3 contains 16 residues. The V end was cut by 8 bases, the J end by 0 bases, with 16 bases between. CDR1 and CDR2 from the germline V gene are LNHNV and YYDKDF (reference sequence). The CDR3 coding sequence is TGTGCCACCGCAGCCCGAGCGAGCGCGAACACCGGGGAGCTGTTTTTT. Its protein product is CATAARASANTGELFF.

V is TRBV27 and J is TRBJ2-6; TRBD1 is a possible D gene (5 bases). V lost 4 bases, J lost 2 bases, and 9 bases lay in between. The CDR3 runs to 15 residues. CDR1 and CDR2 from the germline V gene are MNHEY and SMNVEV (reference sequence). The CDR3 DNA follows: TGTGCCAGCAGTTCTAGGGGCGCTGGGGCCAACGTCCTGACTTTC. Translating gives CASSSRGAGANVLTF.

This chain connects TRBV7-2 to TRBJ2-1; 9 bases fit TRBD2. V lost 0 bases, J lost 4 bases, and 10 bases stayed unmatched. The length of the CDR3 is 18 residues. Germline loops: CDR1 SGHTA, CDR2 FQGNSA. The CDR3, as DNA: TGTGCCAGCAGCTTAGCCGCATCCCTTAGCGGGGGTTACAATGAGCAGTTCTTC. This encodes CASSLAASLSGGYNEQFF.

The V call is TRBV27, the J call TRBJ1-1, with no clear D. The CDR3 runs to 13 residues. Trimming left V 5 bases short and J 1 base short, with 8 bases between. The germline V gene encodes CDR1 MNHEY and CDR2 SMNVEV (reference sequence). Here the CDR3 reads CASSRLKNTEAFF. In nucleotides, the CDR3 is TGTGCCAGCAGTCGTTTAAAGAACACTGAAGCTTTCTTT.

V and J are TRBV10-2 and TRBJ1-6; the match to TRBD1 covers 7 bases. The CDR3 has 15 amino acids. The ends lost 2 bases at V and 7 bases at J; junction bases unmatched: 5. CDR1 and CDR2 from the germline V gene are WSHSY and SAAADI. The CDR3 spells CASSEQGTVNSPLHF. CDR3 nucleotide sequence: TGCGCCAGCAGTGAGCAGGGGACAGTGAATTCACCCCTCCACTTT.

This chain links TRBV11-3 with TRBJ1-3; D is uncertain. Per the germline V gene, CDR1 is SGHNT and CDR2 is YENEEA. The CDR3 has 14 residues. Deletions cut 7 bases from V and 1 base from J, with 11 bases between. CDR3 bases: TGTGCCAGCACCCGGACTGAGTCTGGAAACACCATATATTTT. This gives the protein CASTRTESGNTIYF.

The gene calls are TRBV27 and TRBJ2-2; 12 positions agree with TRBD2. The V and J ends lost 8 bases and 0 bases, in that order; junction bases with no gene match: 10. The length of the CDR3 is 18 residues. Germline V gene sequence: CDR1 MNHEY, CDR2 SMNVEV (reference sequence). The CDR3 loop reads CASAPRLAGVANTGELFF. CDR3 DNA sequence: TGTGCCAGCGCGCCCAGACTAGCGGGGGTCGCGAACACCGGGGAGCTGTTTTTT.

The J gene is TRBJ2-4, the V gene TRBV5-4; D possibly corresponds to TRBD1 (6 bases). This CDR3 has 17 amino acids. The V end was cut by 4 bases, the J end by 1 base, with 18 bases between. CDR1 SGHNT and CDR2 YYREEE come from the germline V gene (reference sequence). For the CDR3, the DNA is TGTGCCAGCAGCCCTCAGGGGTCCTTGGTGGCCAAAAACATTCAGTACTTC. It yields the protein CASSPQGSLVAKNIQYF.

J is TRBJ2-3 and V is TRBV21-1; the DNA was not compared with TRBD2, the D call given in the table. TRBV21-1 is a known pseudogene. CDR3 length: 17 residues. DNA for the CDR3: TGTGCCAGCAGCGCCTCCATCACTAGCGGGAGTTATCATACGCAGTATTTT. It translates to CASSASITSGSYHTQYF.

The CDR3, as DNA: TGTGCCAGCAGCTTAGATCCCGAGGGGGACTACGAGCAGTACTTC. Translating it yields CASSLDPEGDYEQYF. The rearrangement links TRBV11-2 to TRBJ2-7; tentatively, D is TRBD1 (6 bases). Germline assignment: CDR1 SGHAT and CDR2 FQNNGV. CDR3 size: 15 residues. V lost 0 bases and J 3 bases, leaving 12 bases between the germline ends.

This chain joins TRBV4-3 and TRBJ1-1, with unresolved D. V was shortened by 3 bases and J by 3 bases, with 8 bases between the two germline ends. This CDR3 has 13 amino acids. Germline CDR1 LGHNA, CDR2 YSLEER. This chain's CDR3 is CASSQTLDTEAFF. The CDR3 DNA reads TGCGCCAGCAGCCAGACTTTAGACACTGAAGCTTTCTTT.

V gene TRBV4-1 combines with J gene TRBJ2-5; D gene ambiguous. V lost 0 bases and J lost 7, with 12 bases in between. Germline loops: CDR1 MGHRA, CDR2 YSYEKL. The CDR3 contains 14 residues. The CDR3 DNA reads as TGCGCCAGCAGCCAAGAACCCCCGACGGGGACCCAGTACTTC. This gives the protein CASSQEPPTGTQYF.

The rearrangement joins TRBV7-2 to TRBJ2-3; TRBD2 matches at 14 bases. Germline lookup yields CDR1 SGHTA and CDR2 FQGNSA. J was trimmed by 4 bases and V by 1 base; bases with no gene match: 4. The CDR3 is 17 amino acids. The CDR3 DNA reads as TGTGCCAGCAGCTTAGTAAGACTAGCGGGAGGGCCAGATACGCAGTATTTT. As protein: CASSLVRLAGGPDTQYF.

The rearrangement joins TRBV18 to TRBJ1-1; D not resolved. The ends were cut back, 0 bases at V and 3 bases at J, with 14 bases in the middle. The CDR3 is made up of 16 amino acids. Per the germline V gene, CDR1 is KGHSH and CDR2 is LQKENI. The CDR3 region is CASSPPVREWYTEAFF. CDR3 DNA sequence: TGTGCCAGCTCACCACCGGTGAGGGAATGGTACACTGAAGCTTTCTTT.

This clone was counted only a few times. Different DNA sequences within this sample yield the same CDR3. CDR3 region: CASSLGLAADTQYF. In DNA, the CDR3 is TGTGCCAGCAGCTTAGGTCTCGCGGCAGATACGCAGTATTTT. The V gene is TRBV7-2, the J gene TRBJ2-3; D ambiguous. The V gene's germline CDR1 is SGHTA and CDR2 FQGNSA. This CDR3 region has 14 residues. Trimming shortened V by 1 base and J by 4 bases, and 9 bases separated the two germline ends.

This chain's CDR3 is CASSPNGAAYNEQFF. The CDR3 coding sequence is TGTGCCAGCAGTCCAAATGGGGCGGCCTACAATGAGCAGTTCTTC. V usage is TRBV6-2 or TRBV6-3 and J usage is TRBJ2-1; D perhaps matches TRBD1 (5 bases). CDR3 length: 15 residues. Germline-derived CDR1 and CDR2 are MNHEY and SVGEGT. V lost 5 bases, J lost 2 bases, and 13 bases lay in between.

This clone appeared once. The chain couples TRBV9 to TRBJ1-2, with TRBD1 matching over 7 bases. Germline V CDR1 and CDR2: SGDLS, YYNGEE. The CDR3 length is 15 residues. With 3 bases clipped from V and 6 bases from J, the junction kept 11 bases outside the gene matches. The CDR3 DNA reads TGTGCCAGCAGCGCCCGGACAGGAGGTCTCAATGGCTACACCTTC. Translating it yields CASSARTGGLNGYTF.

This chain links TRBV5-4 with TRBJ2-5; 7 bases are shared with TRBD1. Germline V gene lookup returns CDR1 SGHNT and CDR2 YYREEE (reference sequence). The junction had 4 bases not matched to a gene; V was cut back by 4 bases and J by 4 bases. This CDR3 is 13 amino acids long. In DNA, the CDR3 is TGTGCCAGCAGCAGACAGGGCGGAGAGACCCAGTACTTC. Its protein is CASSRQGGETQYF.

This sequence joins TRBV2 and TRBJ1-2; D unresolved. CDR3 size: 14 residues. V lost 3 bases to trimming and J lost 2 bases, with 10 bases between them. Germline V gene lookup returns CDR1 SNHLY and CDR2 FYNNEI. The CDR3 DNA is TGTGCCAGCAGTGATACCAGATCGAACTATGGCTACACCTTC. This translates into CASSDTRSNYGYTF.